Below, 10 T cell receptor beta chains from the same sample are listed, as sequenced in a study of response to subunit inactivated influenza vaccine. From the RT-PCR reads, TCRdb called clonotypes with MiXCR, one entry per CDR3 protein. The data show around 480,000 distinct CDR3 sequences, more than 15% seen once. The sample consisted of CD4+ T cells sorted from PBMCs, taken roughly 24 months after vaccination. The source is a man aged 50 to 69 who received an inactivated influenza vaccine.

This clonotype was picked up a small number of times. The chain recombines TRBV15 with TRBJ1-6; 9 bases fit TRBD1. The CDR3 is 14 amino acids. CDR1 and CDR2 from the germline V gene are LNHNV and YYDKDF (reference sequence). After removal of 3 bases from V and 9 bases from J, the junction contained 3 bases not matched to a gene. The CDR3 spells CATSSQTGGSPLHF. The CDR3, as DNA: TGTGCCACCAGCAGCCAGACAGGGGGTTCACCCCTCCACTTT.

This chain uses TRBV28 with TRBJ1-2, with D possibly matching TRBD1 (6 bases). The germline V and J ends were trimmed by 5 bases and 3 bases, with 22 bases remaining between them. CDR1 is MDHEN and CDR2 is SYDVKM in the germline V gene. The CDR3 runs to 17 residues. This chain's CDR3 is CASSTPLKKTGDYGYTF. The CDR3, as DNA: TGTGCCAGCAGTACGCCGCTTAAAAAGACAGGTGACTATGGCTACACCTTC.

The rearrangement links TRBV5-8 to TRBJ2-2; the D is unclear. Germline-derived CDR1 and CDR2 are SGHTS and YDEGEE. The CDR3 spans 16 residues. V lost 3 bases to trimming and J lost 0 bases, with 12 bases between them. The CDR3 loop reads CASSSSGETNTGELFF. The CDR3 nucleotides are TGTGCCAGCAGCTCCAGTGGGGAAACGAACACCGGGGAGCTGTTTTTT.

The J gene is TRBJ2-2, the V gene TRBV28, with TRBD2 matching over 11 bases. CDR1 is MDHEN, CDR2 SYDVKM, per germline. V trimming: 3 bases; J trimming: 0 bases; junction bases outside the gene matches: 6. The CDR3 has 18 residues. In DNA, the CDR3 is TGTGCCAGCAGTTTGCTTGGGACTAGCGGAGCGAACACCGGGGAGCTGTTTTTT. This gives the protein CASSLLGTSGANTGELFF.

The chain couples TRBV4-1 to TRBJ1-1, with D possibly being TRBD1 (5 bases). This CDR3 has 17 amino acids. CDR1 MGHRA and CDR2 YSYEKL come from the germline V gene. The V gene lost 3 bases and the J gene lost 1 base, with 18 bases spanning the gap. The CDR3 sequence is CASSHHLGLFTNTEAFF. The DNA for the CDR3 is TGCGCCAGCAGCCACCATTTGGGGCTTTTTACGAACACTGAAGCTTTCTTT.

The rearrangement joins TRBV20-1 to TRBJ2-7, with a possible D match to TRBD1 (5 bases). V lost 4 bases and J lost 2, with 12 bases in between. This CDR3 spans 13 amino acids. The germline CDR1 and CDR2 sequences are DFQATT and SNEGSKA (reference sequence). The CDR3 loop reads CSAKIGVAYEQYF. The CDR3 region has the DNA TGCAGTGCTAAGATAGGGGTAGCCTACGAGCAGTACTTC.

This sequence joins TRBV20-1 and TRBJ2-7; D possibly corresponds to TRBD2 (6 bases). With 3 bases removed from V and 3 bases from J, the gap between germline ends came to 15 bases. The CDR3 totals 14 residues. The germline V gene has CDR1 DFQATT and CDR2 SNEGSKA (reference sequence). DNA for the CDR3: TGCAGTGCTAGCCGACTAGGCTACCTCTACGAGCAGTACTTC. It encodes CSASRLGYLYEQYF.

The table lists this clonotype with many counts. The CDR3 spells CAIRGGSSGLNEQFF. DNA of the CDR3: TGTGCCATCAGGGGTGGTTCTAGCGGGCTAAATGAGCAGTTCTTC. V gene TRBV10-3 combines with J gene TRBJ2-1; TRBD2 agrees at 8 bases. The CDR3 consists of 15 residues. J was trimmed by 7 bases and V by 6 bases; bases with no gene match: 11. Germline values: CDR1 ENHRY, CDR2 SYGVKD.

The chain carries TRBV6-1 and TRBJ2-7; 7 nucleotides match TRBD2. The germline CDR1 and CDR2 sequences are MNHNS and SASEGT. V shed 11 bases, J shed 6 bases, and the junction held 16 bases outside the gene matches. This CDR3 has 14 amino acids. DNA of the CDR3: TGTGCCTGTTCTGGCGGGAGAGGACCCCCCGAGCAGTACTTC. It specifies CACSGGRGPPEQYF.

The chain recombines TRBV20-1 with TRBJ2-1, with 9 positions matching TRBD2. This CDR3 is 17 amino acids long. The ends lost 4 bases at V and 1 base at J; junction bases unmatched: 11. The germline V gene encodes CDR1 DFQATT and CDR2 SNEGSKA (reference sequence). CDR3: CSATIPGLALSYNEQFF. Written as DNA, the CDR3 is TGCAGTGCTACCATACCGGGACTAGCCCTATCCTACAATGAGCAGTTCTTC.